These 28 T cell receptor beta chains came from one sample sequenced in a study of Ad26.COV2.S vaccination and SARS-CoV-2 variants. Data came from immunoSEQ multiplex PCR; TCRdb stores just in-frame clones and leaves some out. This repertoire shows 87,000 or so clones, under 90% found once; its top ten account for about 16%. This sample comprised peripheral blood, obtained after recovery from COVID-19. Receptor source: a human donor who had recovered from COVID-19.

This clone was seen once. The DNA for the CDR3 is TGTGCCAGCAGCTTAGACGGAATGGAGCGGGAGGTACAGTTCTTC. This sequence encodes CASSLDGMEREVQFF. The rearrangement uses TRBV11-1 and TRBJ2-1; 9 bases agree with TRBD2. The CDR3 loop spans 15 amino acids. Trimming cost V 1 base and J 13 bases; bases outside gene matches: 11. From germline, CDR1 is SGHAT and CDR2 FQDESV (reference sequence).

V usage is TRBV9 and J usage is TRBJ2-5, with D possibly being TRBD2 (6 bases). Germline CDR1 reads SGDLS; CDR2 reads YYNGEE. V gave up 1 base and J gave up 3 bases, with 16 bases separating them. This CDR3 has 16 residues. CDR3 sequence (DNA): TGTGCCAGCAGCGTAAGGCGGCAGGCTAGCGAAGAGACCCAGTACTTC. Amino acids: CASSVRRQASEETQYF.

V and J are TRBV28 and TRBJ2-7; 12 positions agree with TRBD2. CDR1 is MDHEN and CDR2 is SYDVKM in the germline V gene. V shed 6 bases, J shed 0 bases, and the junction held 9 bases outside the gene matches. The CDR3 is made up of 17 amino acids. CDR3 DNA sequence: TGTGCCAGCAGGCCGACCCTAGCGGGGGGGGTCTCCTACGAGCAGTACTTC. Translating it yields CASRPTLAGGVSYEQYF.

The chain joins TRBV3-1 (or the pseudogene TRBV3-2) to TRBJ2-3; 14 bases align to TRBD2. V was pared by 7 bases and J by 6 bases, with 15 bases of the junction left unmatched. This CDR3 contains 18 residues. The germline gives CDR1 LGHDT, CDR2 YNNKEL (reference sequence). The CDR3 protein is CASNHNRTSGRLMDTQYF. The CDR3 bases are TGTGCCAGCAACCATAACCGGACTAGCGGGAGGTTAATGGATACGCAGTATTTT.

CDR3 DNA sequence: TGTGCCAGCGTGGGATCCTACGAGCAGTACTTC. Translated: CASVGSYEQYF. The chain employs TRBV2 and TRBJ2-7; D call uncertain. The CDR3 is 11 amino acids. Germline loops: CDR1 SNHLY, CDR2 FYNNEI. V lost 8 bases to trimming and J lost 1 base, with 6 bases between them. Combining the CDR3 with reference TRBV2 and TRBJ2-7 gives the whole variable domain EPEVTQTPSHQVTQMGQEVILRCVPISNHLYFYWYRQILGQKVEFLVSFYNNEISEKSEIFDDQFSVERPDGSNFTLKIRSTKLEDSAMYFCASVGSYEQYFGPGTRLTVT.

CDR3 in DNA: TGTGCCAGCAGCCCCCAGGGAGGTAATTCACCCCTCCACTTT. Its translation: CASSPQGGNSPLHF. The J gene is TRBJ1-6, the V gene TRBV11-2; possibly TRBD1 for D (5 bases). The V gene lost 5 bases and the J gene lost 6 bases, with 11 bases spanning the gap. The CDR3 is 14 amino acids. Germline V gene data show CDR1 as SGHAT and CDR2 as FQNNGV.

The gene calls are TRBV3-1 (or the pseudogene TRBV3-2) and TRBJ2-1; TRBD2 agrees at 10 bases. The CDR3 loop spans 14 amino acids. Unmatched junction bases numbered 11, after V lost 5 bases and J lost 13 bases. CDR1 is LGHDT and CDR2 is YNNKEL in the germline V gene (reference sequence). In nucleotides, the CDR3 is TGTGCCAGCAGCTACGGGTCAGCGGGAGGGCCTCAGTTCTTC. It encodes CASSYGSAGGPQFF.

V and J are TRBV7-9 and TRBJ2-1, with TRBD1 matching 9 bases. Germline V gives CDR1 SEHNR, CDR2 FQNEAQ (reference sequence). This CDR3 region has 17 residues. Trimming at V came to 5 bases and at J to 7 bases, leaving 15 bases not matched to a gene. Here the CDR3 reads CASSLSPGTGKTNEQFF. The CDR3 DNA reads as TGTGCCAGCAGCCTAAGTCCCGGGACAGGGAAAACTAATGAGCAGTTCTTC.

The J gene is TRBJ1-5, the V gene TRBV28; no firm D call. The CDR3 spans 15 residues. Germline CDR1 MDHEN, CDR2 SYDVKM. V was cut by 5 bases and J by 0 bases, with 11 bases left in between. CDR3 sequence reads: CASSLRRYSNQPQHF. The CDR3 DNA reads TGTGCCAGCAGTCTCAGGCGGTATAGCAATCAGCCCCAGCATTTT.

V usage is TRBV9 and J usage is TRBJ2-1; 7 bases agree with TRBD2. V trimming: 4 bases; J trimming: 3 bases; junction bases outside the gene matches: 7. This CDR3 contains 15 residues. Germline V gene sequence: CDR1 SGDLS, CDR2 YYNGEE. The chain's CDR3 is CASSRHSGDYNEQFF. CDR3 nucleotides: TGTGCCAGCAGCCGTCACAGCGGGGACTACAATGAGCAGTTCTTC.

This clone was found once. The chain recombines TRBV24-1 with TRBJ2-1; possibly TRBD2 for D (5 bases). Between the trimmed V and J ends, which lost 0 bases and 0 bases, there was a span of 14 bases. From germline, CDR1 is KGHDR and CDR2 SFDVKD. The CDR3 spans 18 residues. CDR3 coding DNA: TGTGCCACCAGTGATTTGGAGGGAAAAACTAGCTCCTACAATGAGCAGTTCTTC. This sequence encodes CATSDLEGKTSSYNEQFF.

The chain combines TRBV10-1 with TRBJ2-7; 10 nucleotides align to TRBD2. Germline V gene lookup returns CDR1 WNHNN and CDR2 SYGVQD (reference sequence). There are 13 residues in the CDR3. V gave up 6 bases and J gave up 4 bases; unmatched junction bases: 3. CDR3 loop: CASSPSGSYEQYF. CDR3 DNA sequence: TGCGCCAGCAGCCCTAGCGGGAGTTACGAGCAGTACTTC.

V is TRBV6-6 and J is TRBJ2-2, with 13 bases fitting TRBD2. The CDR3 has 17 amino acids. Germline CDR1 and CDR2: MNHNY and SVGAGI (reference sequence). V shed 5 bases and J 6 bases; nucleotides not matched to a gene: 9. The CDR3 sequence is CASSQTSGRRNAGELFF. Written as DNA, the CDR3 is TGTGCCAGCAGTCAGACTAGCGGGAGGCGTAATGCCGGGGAGCTGTTTTTT.

The chain carries TRBV5-6 and TRBJ2-3, with 14 bases fitting TRBD2. Germline values: CDR1 SGHDT, CDR2 YYEEEE. The V gene end was trimmed by 4 bases and the J gene end by 3 bases; junction bases not matched to a gene: 7. The CDR3 has 17 amino acids. This CDR3 reads CASSEGLAGEGTDTQYF. The CDR3 bases are TGTGCCAGCAGCGAGGGACTAGCGGGAGAGGGTACAGATACGCAGTATTTT.

V is TRBV5-4 and J is TRBJ2-2; weak D call: TRBD1 (5 bases). This CDR3 contains 14 residues. Germline lookup yields CDR1 SGHNT and CDR2 YYREEE (reference sequence). Trimming took off 4 bases at V and 4 bases at J, with 11 bases between the two ends. The CDR3 DNA reads TGTGCCAGCAGCATGGCAGGGTTCACCGGGGAGCTGTTTTTT. It encodes CASSMAGFTGELFF.

This clone was counted between two and nine times. The V gene is TRBV19, the J gene TRBJ1-4; D uncertain. The CDR3 totals 14 residues. Per the germline V gene, CDR1 is LNHDA and CDR2 is SQIVND (reference sequence). V gave up 3 bases and J gave up 6 bases, with 11 bases separating them. DNA for the CDR3: TGTGCCAGTAGTATTCGGGGATTCGATGAAAAACTGTTTTTT. Translated: CASSIRGFDEKLFF.

The rearrangement joins TRBV4-3 to TRBJ2-3, with a weak D call TRBD2 (6 bases). The germline CDR1 and CDR2 sequences are LGHNA and YSLEER. The CDR3 loop spans 16 amino acids. Trimming pared 5 bases from V and 1 base from J, leaving 16 bases between. Here the CDR3 DNA reads TGCGCCAGCAGCTACGGGGGAGCGGCCGGCACAGATACGCAGTATTTT. Encoded protein: CASSYGGAAGTDTQYF.

The chain links TRBV4-1 to TRBJ1-4, with D possibly TRBD1 on 6 matching bases. Trimming took off 2 bases at V and 2 bases at J, with 24 bases between the two ends. CDR1 and CDR2 (germline): MGHRA, YSYEKL. The CDR3 covers 20 residues. The CDR3 bases are TGCGCCAGCAGCCAAACCCCCGGAGGTGGGGGCCGGGGGACTAATGAAAAACTGTTTTTT. It encodes CASSQTPGGGGRGTNEKLFF.

The chain carries TRBV7-3 and TRBJ2-1; maybe TRBD1 (5 bases). The CDR3 is made up of 14 amino acids. V was cut by 5 bases and J by 9 bases, with 17 bases left in between. CDR1 SGHTA and CDR2 FQGTGA come from the germline V gene. CDR3 region: CASSPNNGASEQFF. CDR3 nucleotides: TGTGCCAGCAGCCCAAACAATGGGGCCAGTGAGCAGTTCTTC.

The chain combines TRBV5-1 with TRBJ2-1, with D perhaps matching TRBD2 (6 bases). Germline V CDR1 and CDR2: SGHRS, YFSETQ. V lost 0 bases, J lost 2 bases, and 9 bases lay in between. This CDR3 comprises 15 residues. CDR3 sequence: CASSLGLAAYNEQFF. The CDR3 coding sequence is TGCGCCAGCAGCTTGGGGTTAGCGGCCTACAATGAGCAGTTCTTC. Full variable domain (rest looked up from reference TRBV5-1 and TRBJ2-1): KAGVTQTPRYLIKTRGQQVTLSCSPISGHRSVSWYQQTPGQGLQFLFEYFSETQRNKGNFPGRFSGRQFSNSRSEMNVSTLELGDSALYLCASSLGLAAYNEQFFGPGTRLTVL.

The J gene is TRBJ1-1, the V gene TRBV7-8, with a possible D match to TRBD1 (5 bases). Trimming removed 4 bases at V and 5 bases at J, with 17 bases between. Germline assignment: CDR1 SGHVS and CDR2 FQNEAQ. The CDR3 length is 15 residues. This chain's CDR3 is CASSSGMMQGTEAFF. CDR3 coding DNA: TGTGCCAGCAGCTCCGGCATGATGCAGGGAACTGAAGCTTTCTTT.

The chain joins TRBV28 to TRBJ2-1; D may be TRBD1 or TRBD2 (5 bases each). Germline V CDR1 and CDR2: MDHEN, SYDVKM. The CDR3 has 14 amino acids. Trimming left V 7 bases short and J 6 bases short, with 16 bases between. The DNA for the CDR3 is TGTGCCAGCATCTCTCTGGGGGATTTCAATGAGCAGTTCTTC. As protein: CASISLGDFNEQFF. Together with reference TRBV28 and TRBJ2-1, the CDR3 gives the full variable domain: DVKVTQSSRYLVKRTGEKVFLECVQDMDHENMFWYRQDPGLGLRLIYFSYDVKMKEKGDIPEGYSVSREKKERFSLILESASTNQTSMYLCASISLGDFNEQFFGPGTRLTVL.

The chain recombines TRBV11-3 with TRBJ2-3; D not certain. Germline V gene data show CDR1 as SGHNT and CDR2 as YENEEA. With 0 bases removed from V and 2 bases from J, the gap between germline ends came to 9 bases. The CDR3 loop spans 15 amino acids. CDR3 residues: CASSLDPRTTDTQYF. The CDR3 DNA sequence: TGTGCCAGCAGCTTAGATCCCCGCACCACAGATACGCAGTATTTT.

J is TRBJ2-7 and V is TRBV4-2; D is undetermined. The CDR3 is 17 amino acids. From germline, CDR1 is LGHNA and CDR2 YNFKEQ. V was clipped by 1 base and J by 4 bases, with 20 bases between them. CDR3 coding DNA: TGTGCCAGCAGCCAAGTCCGAGGTTCCACCAAGGGTTACGAGCAGTACTTC. Translating gives CASSQVRGSTKGYEQYF.

The rearrangement links TRBV27 to TRBJ2-7, with D perhaps TRBD1 or TRBD2 (5 bases each). The V gene's germline CDR1 is MNHEY and CDR2 SMNVEV (reference sequence). Trimming cost V 3 bases and J 7 bases, with 19 bases left between them. The CDR3 has 15 residues. This CDR3 is CASSFWSGAGGEQYF. The CDR3 DNA reads TGTGCCAGCAGTTTTTGGAGCGGTGCTGGGGGAGAGCAGTACTTC.

The chain links TRBV28 to TRBJ2-1; tentative D call: TRBD2 (6 bases). Germline V gene sequence: CDR1 MDHEN, CDR2 SYDVKM. This CDR3 is 15 amino acids long. V was shortened by 4 bases and J by 5 bases, with 15 bases between the two germline ends. CDR3 sequence reads: CASSYPGLTDNEQFF. The CDR3 DNA reads TGTGCCAGCAGTTATCCCGGACTAACGGACAATGAGCAGTTCTTC.

The chain couples TRBV11-2 to TRBJ2-1; 13 bases match TRBD2. V lost 5 bases to trimming and J lost 8 bases; unmatched junction nucleotides: 6. CDR3 length: 15 residues. Germline values: CDR1 SGHAT, CDR2 FQNNGV. The CDR3 spells CASSQTGLAGDEQFF. CDR3 coding DNA: TGTGCCAGCAGCCAAACCGGACTAGCGGGAGATGAGCAGTTCTTC.

The chain's CDR3 is CANASPDRLAKNIQYF. CDR3 nucleotide sequence: TGTGCCAACGCTAGCCCGGACAGGCTAGCCAAAAACATTCAGTACTTC. The chain has TRBV6-9 and TRBJ2-4; TRBD1 matches 7 bases. V gave up 10 bases and J gave up 0 bases; unmatched junction bases: 12. Germline CDR1 is MNHGY and CDR2 is SVAAGI. This CDR3 has 16 amino acids.